This T cell receptor beta chain was recorded in a study of radiotherapy plus CTLA-4 blockade in lung cancer. In the study overall: Across the patients, objective responses occurred in approximately 18%, and disease control in roughly 31%. Study outcomes and limitations: Reports identified early blood T cell clone dynamics, with interferon-beta, as the best response predictor. Radiotherapy was combined with ipilimumab, and tumor-derived TCR clones then expanded in blood.

Those patients who had chemo-refractory metastatic non-small-cell lung cancer were given focal radiation along with CTLA-4 blockade through ipilimumab. The CDR3 covers 14 residues. Trimming removed 0 bases from V and 5 bases from J, with 11 bases in between. In germline, CDR1 is SGDLS, CDR2 YYNGEE. The assay was immunoSEQ multiplex PCR, and TCRdb's table has in-frame clones only and misses some. There are around 40,000 clones in the sample; about 70% occur only once, and around 9.6% lies in the top ten. This clone was recorded only once. Antigen specificity is unknown. This TCR derives from a human donor with non-small cell lung cancer who had stable disease on radiotherapy plus ipilimumab. The J gene is TRBJ1-2, the V gene TRBV9; D is perhaps TRBD1 (6 bases). This specimen was peripheral blood, taken from a patient treated with radiotherapy plus ipilimumab. In DNA, the CDR3 is TGTGCCAGCAGCGTAGGTGGGACAAGTTATGGCTACACCTTC. Protein: CASSVGGTSYGYTF. Full variable domain (outside the CDR3, taken from reference TRBV9 and TRBJ1-2): DSGVTQTPKHLITATGQRVTLRCSPRSGDLSVYWYQQSLDQGLQFLIQYYNGEERAKGNILERFSAQQFPDLHSELNLSSLELGDSALYFCASSVGGTSYGYTFGSGTRLTVV.